This TCR beta chain was documented in a study of blood T cell repertoires in COVID-19. Data came from immunoSEQ multiplex PCR; TCRdb stores just in-frame clones and leaves some out. The data contain around 63,000 clones, approximately 81% of them singletons. In germline, CDR1 is MDHEN, CDR2 SYDVKM. This CDR3 contains 15 residues. Trimming cost V 2 bases and J 2 bases, with 12 bases left between them. The clonotype comes from a woman of 80 years or more with active or convalescent COVID-19. The sequencing input was peripheral blood. V and J are TRBV28 and TRBJ1-2; possibly TRBD1 for D (5 bases). Here the CDR3 reads CASSLPRQRNYGYTF. In DNA form, the CDR3 reads TGTGCCAGCAGTTTACCCAGACAGCGCAACTATGGCTACACCTTC.